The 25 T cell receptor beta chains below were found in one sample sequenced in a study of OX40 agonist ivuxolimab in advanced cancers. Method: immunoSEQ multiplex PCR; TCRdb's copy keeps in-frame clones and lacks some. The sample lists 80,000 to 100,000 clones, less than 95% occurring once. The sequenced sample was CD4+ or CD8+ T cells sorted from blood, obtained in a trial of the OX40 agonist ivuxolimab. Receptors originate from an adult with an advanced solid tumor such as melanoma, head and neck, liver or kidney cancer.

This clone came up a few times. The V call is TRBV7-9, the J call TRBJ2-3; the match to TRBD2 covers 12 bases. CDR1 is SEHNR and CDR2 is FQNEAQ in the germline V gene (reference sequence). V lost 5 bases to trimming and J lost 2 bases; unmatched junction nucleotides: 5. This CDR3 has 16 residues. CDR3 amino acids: CASSPLAGGDTDTQYF. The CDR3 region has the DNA TGTGCCAGCAGCCCCCTAGCGGGAGGGGACACAGATACGCAGTATTTT.

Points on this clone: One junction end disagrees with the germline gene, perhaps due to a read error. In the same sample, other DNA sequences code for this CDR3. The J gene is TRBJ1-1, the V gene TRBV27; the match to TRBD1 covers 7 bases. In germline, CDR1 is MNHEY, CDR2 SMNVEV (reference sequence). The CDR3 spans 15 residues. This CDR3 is CASSLPGQVNTEAFF. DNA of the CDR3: TGCGCCAGCAGTTTACCCGGACAGGTGAACACTGAAGCTTTCTTT.

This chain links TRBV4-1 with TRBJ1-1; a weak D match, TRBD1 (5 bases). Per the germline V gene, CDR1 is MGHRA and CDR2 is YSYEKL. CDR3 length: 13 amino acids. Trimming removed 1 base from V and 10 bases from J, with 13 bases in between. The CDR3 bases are TGCGCCAGCAGCCAAGGGGTCAGGGAGGGAGCTTTCTTT. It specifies CASSQGVREGAFF.

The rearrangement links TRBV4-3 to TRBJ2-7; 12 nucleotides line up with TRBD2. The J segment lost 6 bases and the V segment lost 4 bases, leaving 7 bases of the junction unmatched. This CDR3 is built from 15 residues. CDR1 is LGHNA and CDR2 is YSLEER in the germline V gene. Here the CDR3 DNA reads TGCGCCAGCAGCCGTAGACTAGCGGGAGTCTTCGAGCAGTACTTC. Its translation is CASSRRLAGVFEQYF.

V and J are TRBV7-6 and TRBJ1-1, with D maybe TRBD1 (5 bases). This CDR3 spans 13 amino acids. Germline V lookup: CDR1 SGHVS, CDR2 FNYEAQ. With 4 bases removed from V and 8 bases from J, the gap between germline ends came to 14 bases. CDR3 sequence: CASSSWDASEAFF. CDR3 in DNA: TGTGCCAGCAGCTCCTGGGACGCGAGCGAAGCTTTCTTT.

CDR3 region: CASSYTTNRGVGGYTF. In DNA form, the CDR3 reads TGTGCCAGCAGTTACACCACTAACAGGGGAGTTGGGGGCTACACCTTC. This chain links TRBV6-5 with TRBJ1-2; 7 bases agree with TRBD1. The CDR3 spans 16 residues. Germline V gives CDR1 MNHEY, CDR2 SVGAGI. Losses at the gene ends were 2 bases for V and 8 bases for J; bases not matched to a gene: 14.

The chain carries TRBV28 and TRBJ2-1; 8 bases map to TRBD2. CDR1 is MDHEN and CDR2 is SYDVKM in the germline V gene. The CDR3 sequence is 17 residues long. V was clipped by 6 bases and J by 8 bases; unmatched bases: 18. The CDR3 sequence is CASSSSSGTRARDEQFF. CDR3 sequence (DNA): TGTGCCAGCAGCTCGTCTTCCGGGACTAGGGCGCGCGATGAGCAGTTCTTC.

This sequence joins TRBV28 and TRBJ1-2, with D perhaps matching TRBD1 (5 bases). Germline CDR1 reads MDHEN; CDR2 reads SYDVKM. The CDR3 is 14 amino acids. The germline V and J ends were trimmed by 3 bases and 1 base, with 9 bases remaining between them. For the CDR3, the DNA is TGTGCCAGCAGTTTGGAGACAGATAACTATGGCTACACCTTC. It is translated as CASSLETDNYGYTF.

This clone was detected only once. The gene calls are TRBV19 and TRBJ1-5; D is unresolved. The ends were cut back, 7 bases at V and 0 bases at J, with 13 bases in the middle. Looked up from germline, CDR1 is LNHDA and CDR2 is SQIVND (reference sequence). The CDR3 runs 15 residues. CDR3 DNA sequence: TGTGCCAGTACTTATGGTTTGGATAGCAATCAGCCCCAGCATTTT. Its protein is CASTYGLDSNQPQHF.

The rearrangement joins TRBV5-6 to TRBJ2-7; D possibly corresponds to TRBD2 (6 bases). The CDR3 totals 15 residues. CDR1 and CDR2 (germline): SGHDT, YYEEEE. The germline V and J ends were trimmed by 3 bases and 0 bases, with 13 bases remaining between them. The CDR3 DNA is TGTGCCAGCAGCTCCTTCCGTAGCGGCTCCTACGAGCAGTACTTC. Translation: CASSSFRSGSYEQYF.

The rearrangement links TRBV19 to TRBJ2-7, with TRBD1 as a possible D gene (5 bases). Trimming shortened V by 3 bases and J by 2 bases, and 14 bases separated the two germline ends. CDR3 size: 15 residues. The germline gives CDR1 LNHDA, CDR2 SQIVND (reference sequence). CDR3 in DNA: TGTGCCAGTAGTATGGCCCCGACAGTACCCTACGAGCAGTACTTC. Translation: CASSMAPTVPYEQYF.

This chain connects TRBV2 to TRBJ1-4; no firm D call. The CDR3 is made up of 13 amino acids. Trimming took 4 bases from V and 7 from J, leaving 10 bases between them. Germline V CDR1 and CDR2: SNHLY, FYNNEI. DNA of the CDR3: TGTGCCAGCAGTGTCGAAAAAGGTGAAAAACTGTTTTTT. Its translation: CASSVEKGEKLFF.

CDR3 in amino acids: CASSSRDRGPLGSQNEQFF. As DNA, the CDR3 is TGTGCCAGCAGCTCCCGGGACAGGGGGCCCCTCGGTTCCCAAAATGAGCAGTTCTTC. The rearrangement joins TRBV7-6 to TRBJ2-1; 12 nucleotides agree with TRBD1. CDR1 and CDR2 from the germline V gene are SGHVS and FNYEAQ. The CDR3 loop spans 19 amino acids. Unmatched junction bases numbered 17, after V lost 4 bases and J lost 7 bases. Full variable domain (remainder filled in from reference TRBV7-6 and TRBJ2-1): GAGVSQSPRYKVTKRGQDVALRCDPISGHVSLYWYRQALGQGPEFLTYFNYEAQQDKSGLPNDRFSAERPEGSISTLTIQRTEQRDSAMYRCASSSRDRGPLGSQNEQFFGPGTRLTVL.

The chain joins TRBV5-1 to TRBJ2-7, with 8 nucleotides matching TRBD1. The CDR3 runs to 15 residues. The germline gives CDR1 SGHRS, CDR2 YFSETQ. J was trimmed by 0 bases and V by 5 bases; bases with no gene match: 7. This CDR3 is CASRGDRLPSYEQYF. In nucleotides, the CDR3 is TGCGCCAGCAGGGGGGACAGGCTACCCTCCTACGAGCAGTACTTC.

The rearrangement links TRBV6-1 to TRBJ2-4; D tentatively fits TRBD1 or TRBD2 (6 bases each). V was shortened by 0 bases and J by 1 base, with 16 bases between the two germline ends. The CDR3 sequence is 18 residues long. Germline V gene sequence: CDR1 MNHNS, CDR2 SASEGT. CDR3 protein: CASSEALQGRSAKNIQYF. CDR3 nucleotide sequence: TGTGCCAGCAGTGAAGCGCTTCAGGGGAGGTCGGCCAAAAACATTCAGTACTTC.

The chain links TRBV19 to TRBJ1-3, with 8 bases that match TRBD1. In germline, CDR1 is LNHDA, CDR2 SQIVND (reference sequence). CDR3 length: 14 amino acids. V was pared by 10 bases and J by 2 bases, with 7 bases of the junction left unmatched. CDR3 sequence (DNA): TGTGCCACGGGACAGGATCAACCTGGAAACACCATATATTTT. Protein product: CATGQDQPGNTIYF.

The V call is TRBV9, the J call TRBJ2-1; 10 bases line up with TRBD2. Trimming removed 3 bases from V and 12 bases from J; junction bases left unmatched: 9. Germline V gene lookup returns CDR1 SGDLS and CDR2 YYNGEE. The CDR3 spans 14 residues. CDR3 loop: CASSATHTSGTQFF. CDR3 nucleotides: TGTGCCAGCAGCGCCACCCATACTAGCGGGACGCAGTTCTTC.

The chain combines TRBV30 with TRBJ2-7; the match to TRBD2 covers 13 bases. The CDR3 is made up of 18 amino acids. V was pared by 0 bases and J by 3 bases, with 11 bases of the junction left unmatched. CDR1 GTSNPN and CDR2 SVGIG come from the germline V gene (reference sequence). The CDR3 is CAWSVSRPTSGRRYEQYF. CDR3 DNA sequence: TGTGCCTGGAGTGTATCGCGACCGACTAGCGGGAGGCGCTACGAGCAGTACTTC.

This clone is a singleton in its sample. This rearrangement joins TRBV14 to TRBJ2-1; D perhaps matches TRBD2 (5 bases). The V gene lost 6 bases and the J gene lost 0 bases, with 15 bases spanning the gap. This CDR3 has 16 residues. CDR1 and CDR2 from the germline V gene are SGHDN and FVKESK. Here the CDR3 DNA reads TGTGCCAGCAGACTAAGTACGGGGAGCTCCTACAATGAGCAGTTCTTC. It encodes CASRLSTGSSYNEQFF.

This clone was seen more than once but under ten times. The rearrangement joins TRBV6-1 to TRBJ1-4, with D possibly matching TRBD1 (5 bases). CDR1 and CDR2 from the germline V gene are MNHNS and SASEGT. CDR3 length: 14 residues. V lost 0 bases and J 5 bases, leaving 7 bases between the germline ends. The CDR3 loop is CASSEAGANEKLFF. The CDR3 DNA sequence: TGTGCCAGCAGTGAAGCCGGGGCGAATGAAAAACTGTTTTTT.

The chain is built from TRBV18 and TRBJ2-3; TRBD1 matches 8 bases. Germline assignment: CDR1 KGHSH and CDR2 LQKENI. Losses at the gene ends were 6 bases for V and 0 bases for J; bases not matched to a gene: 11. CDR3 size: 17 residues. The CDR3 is CASSPRGLGYSTDTQYF. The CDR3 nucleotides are TGTGCCAGCTCTCCCAGGGGGCTGGGATATAGCACAGATACGCAGTATTTT.

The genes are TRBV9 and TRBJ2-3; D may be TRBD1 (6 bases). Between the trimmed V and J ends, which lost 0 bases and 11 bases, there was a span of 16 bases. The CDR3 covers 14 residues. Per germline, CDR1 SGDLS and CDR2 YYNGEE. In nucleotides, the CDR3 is TGTGCCAGCAGCGTAGAACCAGGGGTAGCTATGCAGTATTTT. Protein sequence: CASSVEPGVAMQYF.

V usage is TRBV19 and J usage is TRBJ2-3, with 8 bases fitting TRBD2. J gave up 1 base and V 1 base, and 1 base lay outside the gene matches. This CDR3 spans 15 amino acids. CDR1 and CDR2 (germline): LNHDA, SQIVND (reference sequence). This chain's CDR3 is CASSIGAGGTDTQYF. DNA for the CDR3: TGTGCCAGTAGTATAGGAGCGGGAGGCACAGATACGCAGTATTTT.

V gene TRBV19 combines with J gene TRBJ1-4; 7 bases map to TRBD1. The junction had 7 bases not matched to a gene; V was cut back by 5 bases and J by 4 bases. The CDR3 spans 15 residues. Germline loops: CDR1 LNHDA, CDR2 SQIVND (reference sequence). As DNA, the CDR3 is TGTGCCAGTAGTGGATACAGGGGAGATAATGAAAAACTGTTTTTT. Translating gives CASSGYRGDNEKLFF.

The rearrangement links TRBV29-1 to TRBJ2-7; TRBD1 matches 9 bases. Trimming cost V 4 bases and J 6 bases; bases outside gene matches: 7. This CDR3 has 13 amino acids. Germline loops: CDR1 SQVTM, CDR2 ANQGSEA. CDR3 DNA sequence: TGCAGCGTTGGTACAGGGGGCTCGTTCGAGCAGTACTTC. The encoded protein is CSVGTGGSFEQYF.